The clone carrying this T cell receptor beta chain occurred many times. Antigen: not known. The definition of stable Graves' hyperthyroidism was no ophthalmopathy progression within 18 months. Patients between 18 and 65 years old had hyperthyroidism, newly diagnosed and lasting under 2 months. V was shortened by 3 bases and J by 5 bases, with 13 bases between the two germline ends. Germline V CDR1 and CDR2: SGHVS, FQNEAQ. The CDR3 is made up of 14 amino acids. RNA transcripts gave rise to amplified TCR beta CDR3 regions. The HTBI set primed first-round TCR CDR3 RT-PCR. Each CDR3 protein is one row after TCRdb ran MiXCR on the multiplex PCR reads. Among around 340,000 distinct CDR3 sequences listed, 21% were seen once. The data were obtained in a study of T cells in Graves' hyperthyroidism and ophthalmopathy. Turning to the study itself: The initial diagnosis was the point when peripheral blood was collected, ahead of any treatment.

Study observations and caveats: The model made its ophthalmopathy prediction, and onset followed a median roughly 6.5 months later.

The source of this sequence is a woman in her forties or fifties with Graves' hyperthyroidism. The chain has TRBV7-8 and TRBJ1-1; possibly TRBD1 for D (5 bases). Input material: blood. For the CDR3, the DNA is TGTGCCAGCAGCTTCAGGGATAGAGGGACTGAAGCTTTCTTT. Its translation: CASSFRDRGTEAFF.